The 4 T cell receptor beta chains given below trace back to one sample, sequenced in a study of cytomegalovirus exposure and HLA in healthy donors. Researchers ran the PCR with 60 Vbeta and 13 Jbeta primers. Here immunoSEQ multiplex PCR was the method, and the copy in TCRdb shows in-frame clones only, minus some. The data contain 110,000 or so clones, roughly 80% of them singletons. Sequenced material: PBMCs. These receptors were obtained from a woman in her twenties or thirties in good health and CMV-seropositive.

Here the CDR3 DNA reads TGTGCCAGCAGCAGACCCGTGGGACTAGCGGGGATTTTAAGCTCCTACAATGAGCAGTTCTTC. Amino acid sequence: CASSRPVGLAGILSSYNEQFF. The chain carries TRBV9 and TRBJ2-1; the match to TRBD2 covers 13 bases. Germline V CDR1 and CDR2: SGDLS, YYNGEE. This CDR3 region has 21 residues. V was clipped by 4 bases and J by 0 bases; unmatched bases: 16.

This CDR3 reads CASSLTGNYGYTF. The CDR3 DNA is TGTGCCAGTAGTCTGACAGGGAACTATGGCTACACCTTC. The rearrangement links TRBV19 to TRBJ1-2, with TRBD1 matching 7 bases. V lost 5 bases, J lost 2 bases, and 2 bases stayed unmatched. Per germline, CDR1 LNHDA and CDR2 SQIVND (reference sequence). The CDR3 contains 13 residues.

V usage is TRBV10-3 and J usage is TRBJ1-1; D call uncertain. Trimming pared 3 bases from V and 7 bases from J, leaving 12 bases between. CDR1 and CDR2 (germline): ENHRY, SYGVKD. This CDR3 is 13 amino acids long. The CDR3 protein is CAISESLNSEAFF. The CDR3 nucleotides are TGTGCCATCAGTGAATCATTAAATAGTGAAGCTTTCTTT.

This clone was detected only a few times. This rearrangement joins TRBV7-3 to TRBJ2-2; 12 bases align to TRBD2. Trimming cost V 0 bases and J 3 bases; bases outside gene matches: 2. The CDR3 loop spans 17 amino acids. Germline CDR1 is SGHTA and CDR2 is FQGTGA. DNA for the CDR3: TGTGCCAGCAGCTTAACGACTAGCGGGAGAGACACCGGGGAGCTGTTTTTT. Amino acid sequence: CASSLTTSGRDTGELFF.